These 2 T cell receptor beta chains were all obtained from the same sample, sequenced in a study of beta chain features in type 1 diabetes listed by TCRdb under 2018. These receptors' targets are unknown. Library generation was performed with the immunoSEQ multiplex PCR assay. All of the isolated RNA was reverse transcribed with the High Capacity cDNA Reverse Transcription Kit, so expressed TCRB transcripts were sequenced. TCRdb limited this immuneACCESS table to in-frame rearrangements with V and J called. A share of clones is missing; checked studies link under half to unresolved V genes, and the rest is unexplained. The sample yields about 650,000 clones; around an eighth were counted once. 0.095% to 0.15% of the sample belongs to the ten largest clones. The research as a whole found: A moderate but significant shortening of TCRB CDR3 length was observed in type 1 diabetes patients in all four CD4+ subsets.

What was sequenced was naive CD4+ T cells from blood. The cell subset or site label, as the study defines it: true naive CD4+ T cells. Receptors were obtained from a man aged 25-45 years with type 1 diabetes.

This clone was picked up a small number of times. This CDR3 is CAWSVSRSAGTGFSYEQYF. The CDR3 DNA sequence: TGTGCCTGGAGTGTCTCGAGGTCAGCCGGGACAGGGTTTTCCTACGAGCAGTACTTC. J is TRBJ2-7 and V is TRBV30; TRBD1 aligns across 9 bases. The V gene end was trimmed by 0 bases and the J gene end by 1 base; junction bases not matched to a gene: 16. The CDR3 is 19 residues long. Germline V CDR1 and CDR2: GTSNPN, SVGIG (reference sequence).

V usage is TRBV27 and J usage is TRBJ2-1, with D tentatively TRBD1 (5 bases). The germline CDR1 and CDR2 sequences are MNHEY and SMNVEV (reference sequence). V shed 7 bases and J shed 4 bases, with 14 bases lying between them. This CDR3 has 14 amino acids. CDR3 residues: CASTNPDRYNEQFF. The CDR3 nucleotides read TGTGCCAGCACGAATCCCGACAGATACAATGAGCAGTTCTTC.